The T cell receptor (beta chain) described here comes from a study of early T cells in non-severe SARS-CoV-2 infection (dated by TCRdb to the early 2020s). Turning to the overall study: Because TCR sequencing was done on bulk RNA from unsorted whole blood, the alpha and beta chains could not be paired.

The paper's findings and limits, for the study overall: VDJdb matching was skewed toward anti-spike CD8 responses and likely underestimated virus-specific expansions by missing private and CD4 specificities.

On this clonotype itself: Its antigen remains undetermined. Qualities for individual bases were not recorded, and no much larger clone is one base off.

V trim: 0 bases; J trim: 6 bases; unmatched bases: 4. CDR1 LGHNA and CDR2 YNFKEQ were looked up in the germline V gene. The CDR3 measures 16 amino acids from cysteine to phenylalanine. The only DNA kept is the CDR3, 48 bases in frame from the first base. A case-control design nested within a healthcare worker cohort in London, UK, was used, with weekly nasopharyngeal swab PCR tests and blood sampling performed. Healthcare workers were enrolled in the week of the UK lockdown, from 23 to 31 March 2020, and were followed every week for up to 16 weeks. Library prep was done by 5' RACE. The reads were generated on a NextSeq 500. Unique molecular identifiers were attached to individual cDNA molecules in the TCR library protocol so that sequencing error and PCR bias could be corrected. Sequencing covered both TCR alpha and beta chains, and within each sample the abundances of alpha and beta sequences were tightly co-correlated. The authors' analysis ran thus. Decombinator V4 was used to annotate TCR sequences for V gene, J gene and CDR3. TCRs were defined as expanded if a significant change between any two time points was detected under a Poisson model with p below 0.0001. Abundances of TCRs were expressed as counts per million after normalisation to the total number of TCRs sequenced in each sample. TRAV1-2 paired with TRAJ12, TRAJ20 or TRAJ33 defined MAIT TCRs, while TRAV10 paired with TRAJ18 defined iNKT TCRs. VDJdb, accessed 1 November 2021, was searched for CMV, EBV and SARS-CoV-2 annotated TCRs, excluding TCRs annotated for multiple antigens. The public reads were reprocessed in TCRdb via fastp at Q25 and MiXCR, keeping in-frame beta chains. Merged by CDR3 protein, the rows form single entries marked with the most common genes and DNA. The authors' filters were not applied to this entry. The sample contains roughly 48,000 distinct CDR3 sequences, over 7.5% of them found a single time. 9.4% of the sample belongs to the ten largest clones.

The V gene is TRBV4-2 and the J gene is TRBJ2-1, and TRBD2 aligns with 11 junction nucleotides. The sequencing sample was made of whole blood. The sequence was collected from an adult who was a healthcare worker with PCR-confirmed SARS-CoV-2 infection or an uninfected control (not recorded which). DNA sequence: TGTGCCAGCAGCCAAGATTACGGGACTAGCGGCAATGAGCAGTTCTTC. This sequence encodes CASSQDYGTSGNEQFF.